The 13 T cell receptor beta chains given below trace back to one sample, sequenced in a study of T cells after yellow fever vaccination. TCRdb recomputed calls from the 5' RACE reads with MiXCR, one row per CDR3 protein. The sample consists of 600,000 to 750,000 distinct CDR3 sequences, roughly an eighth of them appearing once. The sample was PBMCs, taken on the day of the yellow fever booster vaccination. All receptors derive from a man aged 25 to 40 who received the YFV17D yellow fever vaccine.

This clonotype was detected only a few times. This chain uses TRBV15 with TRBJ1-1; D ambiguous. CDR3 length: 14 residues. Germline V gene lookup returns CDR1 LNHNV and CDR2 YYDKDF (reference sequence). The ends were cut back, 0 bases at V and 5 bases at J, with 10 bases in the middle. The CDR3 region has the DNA TGTGCCACCAGCAGAGATCGAGGGAGAACTGAAGCTTTCTTT. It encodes CATSRDRGRTEAFF.

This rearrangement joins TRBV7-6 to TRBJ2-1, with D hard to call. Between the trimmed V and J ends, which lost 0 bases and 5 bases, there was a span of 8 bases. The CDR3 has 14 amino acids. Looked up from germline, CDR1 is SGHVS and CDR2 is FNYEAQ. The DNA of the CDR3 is TGTGCCAGCAGCTTAGCAAGTGGGCACAATGAGCAGTTCTTC. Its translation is CASSLASGHNEQFF.

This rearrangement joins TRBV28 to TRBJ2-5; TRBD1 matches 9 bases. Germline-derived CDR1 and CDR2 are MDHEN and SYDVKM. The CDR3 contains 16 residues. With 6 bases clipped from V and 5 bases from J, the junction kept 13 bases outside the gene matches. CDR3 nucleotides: TGTGCCAGCAGCTGGGCACAGGGGGCGGTTGCGGAGACCCAGTACTTC. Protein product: CASSWAQGAVAETQYF.

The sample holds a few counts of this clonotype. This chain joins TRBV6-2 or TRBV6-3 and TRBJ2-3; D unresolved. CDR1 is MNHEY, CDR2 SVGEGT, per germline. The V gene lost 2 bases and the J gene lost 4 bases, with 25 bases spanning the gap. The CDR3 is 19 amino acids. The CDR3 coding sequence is TGTGCCAGCAGTTACCAAAGAATCCCGAAGAGAGGTAGCCCAGATACGCAGTATTTT. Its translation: CASSYQRIPKRGSPDTQYF.

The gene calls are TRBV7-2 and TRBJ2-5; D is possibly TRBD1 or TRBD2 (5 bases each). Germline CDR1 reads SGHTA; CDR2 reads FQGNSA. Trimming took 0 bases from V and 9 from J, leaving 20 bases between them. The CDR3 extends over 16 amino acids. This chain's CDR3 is CASSLAPGLEAGAQYF. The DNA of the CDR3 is TGTGCCAGCAGCTTAGCGCCGGGGCTAGAGGCTGGGGCCCAGTACTTC.

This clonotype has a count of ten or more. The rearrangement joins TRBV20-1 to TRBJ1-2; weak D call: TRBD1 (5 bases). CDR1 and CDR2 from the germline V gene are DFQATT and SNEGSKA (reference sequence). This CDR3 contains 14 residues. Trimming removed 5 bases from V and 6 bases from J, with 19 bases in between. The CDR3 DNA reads TGCAGTGCTGTCCGGGACCGACATCTTAATGGCTACACCTTC. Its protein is CSAVRDRHLNGYTF.

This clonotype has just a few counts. CDR3 residues: CALQGSGNTIYF. In DNA form, the CDR3 reads TGTGCCCTCCAGGGTTCTGGAAACACCATATATTTT. The V gene is TRBV10-3, the J gene TRBJ1-3; tentative D call: TRBD1 (5 bases). Trimming removed 11 bases from V and 1 base from J, with 9 bases in between. The CDR3 runs 12 residues. The germline CDR1 and CDR2 sequences are ENHRY and SYGVKD.

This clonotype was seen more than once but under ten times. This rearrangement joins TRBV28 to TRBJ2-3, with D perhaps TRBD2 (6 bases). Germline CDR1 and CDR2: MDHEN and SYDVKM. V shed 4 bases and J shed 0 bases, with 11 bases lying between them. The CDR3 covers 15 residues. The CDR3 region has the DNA TGTGCCAGCAGTTACCGGCTAGCGAGCACAGATACGCAGTATTTT. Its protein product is CASSYRLASTDTQYF.

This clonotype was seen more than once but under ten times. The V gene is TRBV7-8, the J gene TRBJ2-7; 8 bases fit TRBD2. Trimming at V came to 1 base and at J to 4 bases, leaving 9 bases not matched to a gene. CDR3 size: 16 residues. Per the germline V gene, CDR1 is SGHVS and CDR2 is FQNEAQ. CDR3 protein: CASSLVAAGEWYEQYF. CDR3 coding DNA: TGTGCCAGCAGCTTAGTCGCAGCGGGAGAGTGGTACGAGCAGTACTTC.

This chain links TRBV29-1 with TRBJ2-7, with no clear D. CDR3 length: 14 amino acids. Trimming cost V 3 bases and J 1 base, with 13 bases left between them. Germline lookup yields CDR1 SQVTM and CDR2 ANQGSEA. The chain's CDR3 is CSVEFGGISYEQYF. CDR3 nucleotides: TGCAGCGTTGAGTTTGGCGGAATTTCCTACGAGCAGTACTTC.

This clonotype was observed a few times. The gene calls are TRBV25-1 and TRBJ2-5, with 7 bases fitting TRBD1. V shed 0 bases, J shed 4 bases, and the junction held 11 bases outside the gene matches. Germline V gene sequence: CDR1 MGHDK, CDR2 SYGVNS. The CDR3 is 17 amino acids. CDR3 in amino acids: CASSEYHDRAWRETQYF. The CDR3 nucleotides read TGTGCCAGCAGTGAATACCACGACAGGGCGTGGAGAGAGACCCAGTACTTC.

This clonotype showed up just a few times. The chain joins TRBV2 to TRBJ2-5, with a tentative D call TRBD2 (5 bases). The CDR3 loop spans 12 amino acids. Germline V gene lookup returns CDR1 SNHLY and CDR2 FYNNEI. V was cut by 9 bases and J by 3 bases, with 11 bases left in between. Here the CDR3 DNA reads TGTGCCAGACCACGGGAAGAAGAGACCCAGTACTTC. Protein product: CARPREEETQYF.

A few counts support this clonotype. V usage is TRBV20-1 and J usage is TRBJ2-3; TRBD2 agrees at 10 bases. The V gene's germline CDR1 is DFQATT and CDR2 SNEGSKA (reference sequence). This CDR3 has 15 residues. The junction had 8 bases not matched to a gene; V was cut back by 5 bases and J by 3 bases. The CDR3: CSAPDLAGETDTQYF. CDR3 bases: TGCAGTGCTCCAGACCTAGCGGGAGAAACAGATACGCAGTATTTT.